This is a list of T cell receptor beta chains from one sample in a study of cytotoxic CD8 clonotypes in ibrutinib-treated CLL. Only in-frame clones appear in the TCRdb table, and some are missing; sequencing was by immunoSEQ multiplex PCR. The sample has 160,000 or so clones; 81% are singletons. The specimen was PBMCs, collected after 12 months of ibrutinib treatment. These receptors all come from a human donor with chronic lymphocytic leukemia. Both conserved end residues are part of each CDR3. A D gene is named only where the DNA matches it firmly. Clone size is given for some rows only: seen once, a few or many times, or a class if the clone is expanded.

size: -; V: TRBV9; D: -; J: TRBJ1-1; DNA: TGTGCCAGCAGCCGAAGGGAGGAGACACTAAACACTGAAGCTTTCTTT; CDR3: CASSRREETLNTEAFF
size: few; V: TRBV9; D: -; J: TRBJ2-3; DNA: TGTGCCAGCAGCGTAGTGTGGACAGATACGCAGTATTTT; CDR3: CASSVVWTDTQYF
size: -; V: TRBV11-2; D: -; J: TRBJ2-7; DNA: TGTGCCAGCAGCCTCGGGCCAGGGGATCTGCGATACGAGCAGTACTTC; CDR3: CASSLGPGDLRYEQYF
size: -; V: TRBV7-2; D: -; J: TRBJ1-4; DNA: TGTGCCAGCAGCTTATGGGCAGGGAAAGAAAAACTGTTTTTT; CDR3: CASSLWAGKEKLFF
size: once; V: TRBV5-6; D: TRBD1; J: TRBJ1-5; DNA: TGTGCCAGCAGCTTAAGGACAGGGTTCCAGCCCCAGCATTTT; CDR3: CASSLRTGFQPQHF
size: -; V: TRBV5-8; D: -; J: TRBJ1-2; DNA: TGTGCCAGCAGCCAAGATCCAAGGCAGGAGAATAACTATGGCTACACCTTC; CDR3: CASSQDPRQENNYGYTF
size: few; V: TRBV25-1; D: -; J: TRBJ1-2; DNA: TGTGCCACGTACACAGGGAGCCTCTATGGCTACACCTTC; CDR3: CATYTGSLYGYTF
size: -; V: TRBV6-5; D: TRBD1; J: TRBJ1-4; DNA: TGTGCCAGCAGTCCACAGGGGACAGGGTACGAAAAACTGTTTTTT; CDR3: CASSPQGTGYEKLFF
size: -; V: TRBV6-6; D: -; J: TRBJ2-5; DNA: TGTGCCAGCAGGACGACAGGAGGAGGGACCCAGTACTTC; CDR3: CASRTTGGGTQYF
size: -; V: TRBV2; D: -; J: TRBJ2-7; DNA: TGTGCCAGCAGTGCAGCGCCCGGTCCCACCTACGAGCAGTACTTC; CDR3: CASSAAPGPTYEQYF
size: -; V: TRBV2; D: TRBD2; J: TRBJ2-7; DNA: TGTGCCAGCACCTCGGGGGGATACGAGCAGTACTTC; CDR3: CASTSGGYEQYF
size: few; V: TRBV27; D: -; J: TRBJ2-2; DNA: TGTGCCAGCAGTAGGAGACAGTTCACCGGGGAGCTGTTTTTT; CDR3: CASSRRQFTGELFF
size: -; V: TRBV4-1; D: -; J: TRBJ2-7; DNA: TGCGCCAGCAGCGAAGGTGGGACTCTATGGGAGCAGTACTTC; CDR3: CASSEGGTLWEQYF
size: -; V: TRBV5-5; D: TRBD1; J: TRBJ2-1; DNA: TGTGCCAGCAGCCCCCGGGACAGGGTAAGGGAGCAGTTCTTC; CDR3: CASSPRDRVREQFF
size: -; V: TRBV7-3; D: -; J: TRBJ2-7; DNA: TGTGCCAGCAGCCCGGCCCCAGGGGCCGAGCAGTACTTC; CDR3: CASSPAPGAEQYF
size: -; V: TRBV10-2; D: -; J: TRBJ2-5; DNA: TGCGCAGTCGGCGCCCAAGAGACCCAGTACTTC; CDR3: CAVGAQETQYF
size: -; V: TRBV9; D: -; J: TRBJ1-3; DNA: TGTGCCAGCAGCGTAGACTCTGGAAACACCATATATTTT; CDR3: CASSVDSGNTIYF
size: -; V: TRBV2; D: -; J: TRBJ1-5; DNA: TGTGCCAGCAGTGATGACGGATATAGCAATCAGCCCCAGCATTTT; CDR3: CASSDDGYSNQPQHF